Following are 3 T cell receptor beta chains from one sample sequenced in a study of T cell changes during pregnancy in multiple sclerosis. Assay used: immunoSEQ multiplex PCR; TCRdb lists only in-frame clones, some missing. The profile shows some 45,000 clones, 95% of them singletons. The sequences come from CD8+ T cells from peripheral blood mononuclear cells, collected in the first trimester of pregnancy. These receptors originate from a female donor with multiple sclerosis, enrolled in a pregnancy study.

The J gene is TRBJ2-7, the V gene TRBV6-1; 7 bases match TRBD1. The CDR3 is 13 residues long. Germline CDR1 reads MNHNS; CDR2 reads SASEGT. Trimming took 8 bases from V and 1 from J; bases not matched to a gene: 5. The CDR3 protein is CASGNRGSYEQYF. CDR3 coding DNA: TGTGCCAGCGGAAACAGGGGATCCTACGAGCAGTACTTC.

V and J are TRBV19 and TRBJ2-7, with TRBD1 identical over 10 bases. This CDR3 has 14 residues. Germline trimming cut 5 bases from V and 3 bases from J; bases unmatched to any gene: 4. Germline values: CDR1 LNHDA, CDR2 SQIVND (reference sequence). The CDR3 spells CASSPWTGGYEQYF. CDR3 sequence (DNA): TGTGCCAGTAGTCCCTGGACAGGGGGCTACGAGCAGTACTTC.

J is TRBJ2-7 and V is TRBV27; 7 nucleotides match TRBD1. V trimming: 2 bases; J trimming: 4 bases; junction bases outside the gene matches: 5. This CDR3 spans 14 amino acids. The germline CDR1 and CDR2 sequences are MNHEY and SMNVEV (reference sequence). The CDR3 sequence: CASSLVQGQYEQYF. CDR3 DNA: TGTGCCAGCAGTTTAGTACAGGGGCAGTACGAGCAGTACTTC.